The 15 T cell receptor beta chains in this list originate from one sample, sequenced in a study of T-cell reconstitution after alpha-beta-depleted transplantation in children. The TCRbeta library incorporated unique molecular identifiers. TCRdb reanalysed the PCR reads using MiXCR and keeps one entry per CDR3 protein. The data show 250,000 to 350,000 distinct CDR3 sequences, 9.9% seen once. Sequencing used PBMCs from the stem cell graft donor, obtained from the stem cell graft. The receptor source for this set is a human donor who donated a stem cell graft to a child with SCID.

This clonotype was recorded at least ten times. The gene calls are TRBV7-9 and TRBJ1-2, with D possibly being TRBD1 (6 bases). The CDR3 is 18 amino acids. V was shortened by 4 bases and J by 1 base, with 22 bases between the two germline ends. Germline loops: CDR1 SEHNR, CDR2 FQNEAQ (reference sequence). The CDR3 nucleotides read TGTGCCAGCAGCTCCTTTTTCGGGACAACTTCAAATAACTATGGCTACACCTTC. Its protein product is CASSSFFGTTSNNYGYTF.

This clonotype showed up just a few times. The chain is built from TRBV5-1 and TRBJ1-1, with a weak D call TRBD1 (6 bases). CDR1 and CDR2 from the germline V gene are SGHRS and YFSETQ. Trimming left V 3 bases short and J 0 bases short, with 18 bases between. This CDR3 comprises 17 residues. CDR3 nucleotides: TGCGCCAGCAGCTCCGGGACACCCAGGATTTTGAACACTGAAGCTTTCTTT. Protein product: CASSSGTPRILNTEAFF.

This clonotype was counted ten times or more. The CDR3 is CASSQRTGFYNSPLHF. In nucleotides, the CDR3 is TGTGCCAGCAGCCAACGGACAGGGTTCTATAATTCACCCCTCCACTTT. The chain couples TRBV14 to TRBJ1-6; 8 bases map to TRBD1. J lost 3 bases, V lost 2 bases, and 3 bases had no gene match. Germline loops: CDR1 SGHDN, CDR2 FVKESK. The CDR3 loop spans 16 amino acids.

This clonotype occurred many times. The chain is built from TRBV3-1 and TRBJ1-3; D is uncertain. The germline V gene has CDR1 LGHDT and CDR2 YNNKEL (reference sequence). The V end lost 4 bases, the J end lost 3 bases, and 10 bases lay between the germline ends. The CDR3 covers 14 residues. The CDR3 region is CASSPTLGGNTIYF. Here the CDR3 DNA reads TGTGCCAGCAGCCCTACCCTCGGTGGAAACACCATATATTTT.

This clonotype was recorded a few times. CDR3 sequence: CSVEMAGSSYEQYF. CDR3 coding DNA: TGCAGCGTTGAAATGGCAGGGAGCTCCTACGAGCAGTACTTC. The V call is TRBV29-1, the J call TRBJ2-7; TRBD1 or TRBD2 may be the D gene (5 bases each). The CDR3 spans 14 residues. The V gene's germline CDR1 is SQVTM and CDR2 ANQGSEA. Trimming left V 2 bases short and J 0 bases short, with 11 bases between.

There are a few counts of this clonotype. In DNA form, the CDR3 reads TGCAGCGTTGACGGCGCGGGGGTCACCGGGGAGCTGTTTTTT. This encodes CSVDGAGVTGELFF. The chain recombines TRBV29-1 with TRBJ2-2; 7 bases align to TRBD2. V lost 3 bases to trimming and J lost 4 bases; unmatched junction nucleotides: 5. This CDR3 spans 14 amino acids. CDR1 is SQVTM, CDR2 ANQGSEA, per germline.

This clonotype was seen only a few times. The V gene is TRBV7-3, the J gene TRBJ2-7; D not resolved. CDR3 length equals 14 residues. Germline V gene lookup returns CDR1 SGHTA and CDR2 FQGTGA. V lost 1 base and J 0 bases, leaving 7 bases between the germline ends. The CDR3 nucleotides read TGTGCCAGCAGCTTAAATGGGGACTCCTACGAGCAGTACTTC. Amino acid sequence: CASSLNGDSYEQYF.

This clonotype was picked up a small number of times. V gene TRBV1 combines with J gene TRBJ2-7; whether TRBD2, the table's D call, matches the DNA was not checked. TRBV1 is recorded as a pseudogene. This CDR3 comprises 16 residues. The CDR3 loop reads CTSSQGTSGGAGEQYF. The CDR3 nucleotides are TGCACCAGCAGCCAAGGGACTAGCGGGGGGGCCGGCGAGCAGTACTTC.

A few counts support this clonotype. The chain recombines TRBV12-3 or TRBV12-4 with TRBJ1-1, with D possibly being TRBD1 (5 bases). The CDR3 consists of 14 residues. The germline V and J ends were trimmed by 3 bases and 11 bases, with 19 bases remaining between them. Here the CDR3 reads CASSLGQGDVSAFF. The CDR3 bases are TGTGCCAGCAGTTTGGGGCAGGGAGATGTTAGCGCTTTCTTT.

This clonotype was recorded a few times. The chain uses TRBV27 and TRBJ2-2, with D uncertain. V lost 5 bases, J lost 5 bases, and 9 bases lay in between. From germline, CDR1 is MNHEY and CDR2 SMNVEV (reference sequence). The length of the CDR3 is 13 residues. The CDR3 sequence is CASSHVGTGELFF. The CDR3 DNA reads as TGTGCCAGCAGTCACGTCGGGACCGGGGAGCTGTTTTTT.

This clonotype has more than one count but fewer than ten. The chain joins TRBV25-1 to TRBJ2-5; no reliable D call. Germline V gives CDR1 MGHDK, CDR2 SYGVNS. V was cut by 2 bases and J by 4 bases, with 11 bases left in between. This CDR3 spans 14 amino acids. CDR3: CASSENGLPETQYF. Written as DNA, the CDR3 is TGTGCCAGCAGTGAAAACGGATTGCCAGAGACCCAGTACTTC.

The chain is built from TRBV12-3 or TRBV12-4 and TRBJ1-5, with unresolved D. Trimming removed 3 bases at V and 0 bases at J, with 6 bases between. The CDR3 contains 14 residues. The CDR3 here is CASSFFDSNQPQHF. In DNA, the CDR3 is TGTGCCAGCAGTTTTTTCGATAGCAATCAGCCCCAGCATTTT.

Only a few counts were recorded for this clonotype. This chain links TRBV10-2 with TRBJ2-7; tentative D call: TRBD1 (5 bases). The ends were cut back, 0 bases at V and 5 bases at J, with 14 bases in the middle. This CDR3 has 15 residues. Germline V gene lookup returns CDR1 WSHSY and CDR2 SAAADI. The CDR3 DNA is TGCGCCAGCAGTGAGTCGGATAGGGGCAGTCACGAGCAGTACTTC. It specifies CASSESDRGSHEQYF.

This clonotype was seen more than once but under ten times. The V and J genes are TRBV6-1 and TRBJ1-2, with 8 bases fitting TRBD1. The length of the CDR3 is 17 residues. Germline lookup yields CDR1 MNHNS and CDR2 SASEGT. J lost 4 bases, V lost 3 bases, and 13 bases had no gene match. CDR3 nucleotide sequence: TGTGCCAGCAGTGATCGGGACAGGACCTCGGGTGGCTATGGCTACACCTTC. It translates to CASSDRDRTSGGYGYTF.

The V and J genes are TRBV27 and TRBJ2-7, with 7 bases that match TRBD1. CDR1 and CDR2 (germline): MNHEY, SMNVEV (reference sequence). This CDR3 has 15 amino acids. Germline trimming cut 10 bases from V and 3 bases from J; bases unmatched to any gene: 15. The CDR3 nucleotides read TGTGCCACCGAGGACAGGACCTCTATCGGCTACGAGCAGTACTTC. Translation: CATEDRTSIGYEQYF.